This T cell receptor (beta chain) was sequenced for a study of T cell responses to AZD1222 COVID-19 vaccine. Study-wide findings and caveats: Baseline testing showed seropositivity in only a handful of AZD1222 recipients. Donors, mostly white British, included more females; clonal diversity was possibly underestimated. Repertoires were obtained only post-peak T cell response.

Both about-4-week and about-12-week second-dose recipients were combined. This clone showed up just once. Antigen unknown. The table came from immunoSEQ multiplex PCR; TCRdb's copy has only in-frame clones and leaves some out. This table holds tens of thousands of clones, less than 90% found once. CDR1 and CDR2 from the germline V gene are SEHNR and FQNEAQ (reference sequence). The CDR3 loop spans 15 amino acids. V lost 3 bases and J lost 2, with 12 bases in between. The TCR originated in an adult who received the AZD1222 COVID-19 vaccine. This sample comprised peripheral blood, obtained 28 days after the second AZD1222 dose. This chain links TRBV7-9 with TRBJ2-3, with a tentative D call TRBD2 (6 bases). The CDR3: CASSFGGTFTDTQYF. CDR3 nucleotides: TGTGCCAGCAGCTTTGGTGGGACTTTCACAGATACGCAGTATTTT. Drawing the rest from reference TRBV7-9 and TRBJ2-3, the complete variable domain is DTGVSQNPRHKITKRGQNVTFRCDPISEHNRLYWYRQTLGQGPEFLTYFQNEAQLEKSRLLSDRFSAERPKGSFSTLEIQRTEQGDSAMYLCASSFGGTFTDTQYFGPGTRLTVL.